This T cell receptor (beta chain) was retrieved from a study of identical twins. Findings and limits, study-wide: The models gave estimates that fell short of the out-of-frame TCR alpha sharing seen in monozygotic twins. While abundant cord blood beta clonotypes carried fewer insertions, memory repertoires showed no such pattern. Those out-of-frame alpha sequences shared by twins showed an excess of low generation probability.

Comments on this clonotype: Its antigen is currently unknown.

Germline-derived CDR1 and CDR2 are SGHVS and FNYEAQ. V lost 5 bases and J lost 0; bases outside the gene matches: 10. The CDR3 extends over 19 amino acids. TCRdb independently ran MiXCR on the 5' RACE reads; one entry per CDR3 protein. Of 140,000 to 150,000 distinct CDR3 sequences listed, roughly 3.3% are singletons. The specimen was memory T cells sorted from blood. The clonotype originates from a young man in good health. This chain joins TRBV7-6 and TRBJ2-3; 14 bases match TRBD2. For the CDR3, the DNA is TGTGCCAGCAGCCCATGGGGACTAGCGGGAGCCCCAAGCACAGATACGCAGTATTTT. It specifies CASSPWGLAGAPSTDTQYF.